The rows below give T cell receptor beta chains drawn from one sample of a study of blood T cell repertoires in COVID-19. Sequenced by immunoSEQ multiplex PCR; TCRdb stores in-frame clones only, minus some. The repertoire holds 200,000 or so clones, about 82% seen once, with over 5% in the top ten. The material sequenced was peripheral blood. The receptors here all came from a woman aged 25 to 45 with acute or convalescent COVID-19. The CDR3 runs from the conserved cysteine through the conserved F or W.

CASSLGPGENIQYF TRBJ2-4 TRBV5-1
CASSWGLGDWNEQFF TRBJ2-1 TRBV28
CASSVESGGFWETQYF TRBJ2-5 TRBV9
CASSPVQGLDSPLHF TRBJ1-6 TRBV5-4
CASSPPGTGYTEAFF TRBJ1-1 TRBV5-4
CASSLAFAGDEKLFF TRBJ1-4 TRBV5-8
CASSGTSGNYEQYF TRBJ2-7 TRBV9
CASKFFSGEGTGELFF TRBJ2-2 TRBV2
CASSLSESVYEQYF TRBJ2-7 TRBV11-1
CASSDWTAGEQYF TRBJ2-7 TRBV6-6